This T cell receptor (beta chain) originates from a study of cytomegalovirus exposure and HLA in healthy donors. Separate from the roughly 700-subject first cohort was the 120-subject validation cohort, to which the donors belonged. Study results and caveats: The TCR clusters that emerged in the first cohort tended, a later analysis found, to co-occur in the 120 or so validation repertoires. Researchers counted over 150 TCR beta chains as cytomegalovirus-associated. The dataset shows that most TCR sequences were rare, while some public TCRs occurred in many donors.

Concerning this clone itself: Its specificity is not known.

Libraries were prepared by immunoSEQ multiplex PCR; TCRdb keeps only in-frame clonotypes and omits some of them. This sample has 130,000 or so clones, with around 89% found just once. The CDR3 extends over 16 amino acids. After removal of 8 bases from V and 4 bases from J, the junction contained 10 bases not matched to a gene. CDR1 SNHLY and CDR2 FYNNEI come from the germline V gene. Specimen: PBMCs. The V gene is TRBV2, the J gene TRBJ2-2, with 10 bases identical to TRBD2. This sequence was found in a woman aged 25 to 45 in good health and CMV-seropositive. CDR3 region: CASEASGGASTGELFF. The CDR3 DNA is TGTGCCAGCGAAGCCAGCGGGGGGGCGTCCACCGGGGAGCTGTTTTTT.